The clone carrying this TCR beta chain was picked up a small number of times. Its antigen is not known. Germline V gene data show CDR1 as MNHEY and CDR2 as SMNVEV (reference sequence). The CDR3 has 19 residues. Trimming pared 6 bases from V and 0 bases from J, leaving 21 bases between. Using its own MiXCR run on the reads, TCRdb lists one record per CDR3 protein. The table shows 900,000 to 950,000 distinct CDR3 sequences, with around 30% occurring only once. This sample is part of a study of T cell repertoires in cytomegalovirus infection. Overall study context: HLA-B-restricted CMV epitopes that are well studied were used alongside recently identified HLA-C-restricted ones. A matching HLA type, together with CMV infection, was signaled by public TCR beta signatures. Regarding the study as a whole: Across the ex vivo response, the dominant clonotypes were HLA-C-restricted CMV-specific TCR beta clonotypes. CMV carriers with the relevant HLA were identified by cumulative public TCR beta family frequency.

The chain joins TRBV27 to TRBJ2-6, with D maybe TRBD1 (5 bases). The sequences come from cultured CD8+ T cells from PBMCs, collected from culture after CMV antigen stimulation. The receptor comes from a human donor in good health (CMV status not recorded). Some clones in this sample may be carry-over from other donors' samples. The CDR3 DNA sequence: TGTGCCAGCAGCCCTGACAGACCATATTCCACCTCTGGGGCCAACGTCCTGACTTTC. Protein sequence: CASSPDRPYSTSGANVLTF.